The TCR beta chain under discussion was sequenced for a study of cytomegalovirus exposure and HLA in healthy donors. Notes on the study in general: In a later analysis, TCR beta V- and J-gene trimming was associated with a missense DCLRE1C variant.

Researchers ran the PCR with 60 Vbeta and 13 Jbeta primers. Produced via immunoSEQ multiplex PCR; TCRdb's table is partial and in-frame only. The sample lists around 150,000 clones; 70% to 90% were seen once. As concerns this clone: Its cognate antigen is unknown.

V was clipped by 4 bases and J by 8 bases, with 17 bases between them. This CDR3 region has 14 residues. In germline, CDR1 is SGHDN, CDR2 FVKESK. The sequencing sample was made of PBMCs. The gene calls are TRBV14 and TRBJ1-2, with a tentative D call TRBD1 (6 bases). The clonotype was recovered from a woman in her twenties or thirties in good health and CMV-seronegative. This CDR3 reads CASSRTLPGEGYTF. In nucleotides, the CDR3 is TGTGCCAGCAGCCGAACCCTCCCAGGGGAAGGCTACACCTTC.